This entry features one T cell receptor beta chain sequence. Its target is not known. It was patients with CD8+CD57+ cell expansion by flow cytometry who were chosen for sequencing. TCR beta VDJ and CDR3 profiles were obtained from a genomic DNA template. One entry per CDR3 protein, called by TCRdb with MiXCR from the reads. The profile shows around 190,000 distinct CDR3 sequences, about half of them singletons. The sample originates from a study of CD8+CD57+ T cells in acquired aplastic anemia. Study-level findings and limits: Patients and controls had in common twenty-nine CD8+ CDR3 sequences.

Germline V gives CDR1 GTSNPN, CDR2 SVGIG (reference sequence). This CDR3 is 15 amino acids long. Trimming left V 0 bases short and J 1 base short, with 12 bases between. The specimen was sorted CD4+, CD8+, or CD8+CD57+ T cells (not recorded which) from PBMCs. V is TRBV30 and J is TRBJ2-5; maybe TRBD2 (7 bases). This receptor was obtained from a human donor with aplastic anemia. The CDR3 sequence is CAWSVGGGPQETQYF. The CDR3 region has the DNA TGTGCCTGGAGTGTTGGCGGGGGCCCCCAAGAGACCCAGTACTTC. The entire variable domain, with the rest obtained from reference TRBV30 and TRBJ2-5, is as follows: SQTIHQWPATLVQPVGSPLSLECTVEGTSNPNLYWYRQAAGRGLQLLFYSVGIGQISSEVPQNLSASRPQDRQFILSSKKLLLSDSGFYLCAWSVGGGPQETQYFGPGTRLLVL.